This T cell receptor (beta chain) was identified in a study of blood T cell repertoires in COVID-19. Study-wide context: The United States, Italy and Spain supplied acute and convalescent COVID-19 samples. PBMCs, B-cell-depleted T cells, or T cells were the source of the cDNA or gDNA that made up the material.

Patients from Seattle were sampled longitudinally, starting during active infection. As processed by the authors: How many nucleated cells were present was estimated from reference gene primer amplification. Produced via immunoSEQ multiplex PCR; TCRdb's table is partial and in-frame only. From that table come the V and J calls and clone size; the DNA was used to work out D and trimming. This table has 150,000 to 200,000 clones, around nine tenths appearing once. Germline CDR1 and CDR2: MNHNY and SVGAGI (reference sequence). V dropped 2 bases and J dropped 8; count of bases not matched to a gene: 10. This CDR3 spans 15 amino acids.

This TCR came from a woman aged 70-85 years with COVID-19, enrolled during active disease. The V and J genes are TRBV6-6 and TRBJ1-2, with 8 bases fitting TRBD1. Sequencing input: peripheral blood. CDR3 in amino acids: CASSYTPGQGAGYTF. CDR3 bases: TGTGCCAGCAGTTACACCCCAGGACAGGGCGCAGGCTACACCTTC.